The 29 T cell receptor beta chains below all came from one sample that was sequenced in a study of T cells in Graves' hyperthyroidism and ophthalmopathy. The TCR beta CDR3 regions underwent amplification using RNA transcripts as the source. HTBI primers drove first-round RT-PCR of the TCR CDR3. MiXCR, run by TCRdb on the multiplex PCR reads, gives a single entry per CDR3 protein. The sample lists around 490,000 distinct CDR3 sequences, about 20% occurring once. The sample was blood. The receptors come from a man aged 40-55 years with Graves' ophthalmopathy.

Many counts were recorded for this clonotype. V usage is TRBV11-2 and J usage is TRBJ2-3; no definite D call. The CDR3 is 14 amino acids. V lost 1 base and J lost 0, with 5 bases in between. CDR1 is SGHAT and CDR2 is FQNNGV in the germline V gene. The CDR3 reads CASSLGYSTDTQYF. Here the CDR3 DNA reads TGTGCCAGCAGCTTAGGTTATAGCACAGATACGCAGTATTTT.

This clonotype was seen ten or more times. The rearrangement joins TRBV11-2 to TRBJ2-7; TRBD1 aligns across 8 bases. The CDR3 spans 18 residues. Germline CDR1 and CDR2: SGHAT and FQNNGV. V lost 4 bases, J lost 4 bases, and 18 bases stayed unmatched. As DNA, the CDR3 is TGTGCCAGCAGCTCACCCCCTGGACGGTGGACAGGGCATTACGAGCAGTACTTC. Amino acids: CASSSPPGRWTGHYEQYF.

V is TRBV19 and J is TRBJ1-1, with D unclear. With 6 bases removed from V and 4 bases from J, the gap between germline ends came to 21 bases. The CDR3 runs to 16 residues. Germline values: CDR1 LNHDA, CDR2 SQIVND (reference sequence). The CDR3: CASSVRSTASGTEAFF. CDR3 DNA sequence: TGTGCCAGTAGCGTAAGGTCGACGGCCTCTGGCACTGAAGCTTTCTTT.

The genes are TRBV7-9 and TRBJ2-7; 7 nucleotides match TRBD1. The germline V gene has CDR1 SEHNR and CDR2 FQNEAQ (reference sequence). The CDR3 is made up of 15 amino acids. With 5 bases clipped from V and 4 bases from J, the junction kept 11 bases outside the gene matches. The CDR3, as DNA: TGTGCCAGCAGCGGGCAGGGGGTATATGCATACGAGCAGTACTTC. Its protein product is CASSGQGVYAYEQYF. The whole variable domain, remainder taken from reference TRBV7-9 and TRBJ2-7, is DTGVSQNPRHKITKRGQNVTFRCDPISEHNRLYWYRQTLGQGPEFLTYFQNEAQLEKSRLLSDRFSAERPKGSFSTLEIQRTEQGDSAMYLCASSGQGVYAYEQYFGPGTRLTVT.

The rearrangement links TRBV7-3 to TRBJ2-1; D gene ambiguous. CDR1 and CDR2 from the germline V gene are SGHTA and FQGTGA. The CDR3 loop spans 16 amino acids. The ends were cut back, 1 base at V and 3 bases at J, with 13 bases in the middle. The DNA of the CDR3 is TGTGCCAGCAGCTTAAAAGGGCAAGCCCTCTACAATGAGCAGTTCTTC. Translation gives CASSLKGQALYNEQFF.

This clonotype has a handful of counts. V and J are TRBV5-1 and TRBJ1-2; D perhaps matches TRBD1 (5 bases). V dropped 2 bases and J dropped 1 base, with 12 bases sitting between them. The CDR3 has 15 amino acids. Per germline, CDR1 SGHRS and CDR2 YFSETQ. CDR3: CASSFRTGDNYGYTF. The CDR3 coding sequence is TGCGCCAGCAGCTTTCGTACAGGTGATAACTATGGCTACACCTTC.

This clonotype was seen many times. The V and J genes are TRBV5-1 and TRBJ1-2; D is ambiguous. In germline, CDR1 is SGHRS, CDR2 YFSETQ. V was pared by 0 bases and J by 0 bases, with 9 bases between. This CDR3 has 15 residues. CDR3 DNA sequence: TGCGCCAGCAGCTTGGAGGCGGCAGCTAACTATGGCTACACCTTC. Amino acid sequence: CASSLEAAANYGYTF. The full variable domain, completed using reference TRBV5-1 and TRBJ1-2, is KAGVTQTPRYLIKTRGQQVTLSCSPISGHRSVSWYQQTPGQGLQFLFEYFSETQRNKGNFPGRFSGRQFSNSRSEMNVSTLELGDSALYLCASSLEAAANYGYTFGSGTRLTVV.

This clonotype was detected only a few times. The rearrangement uses TRBV7-9 and TRBJ1-1; D gene ambiguous. V lost 0 bases to trimming and J lost 0 bases, with 11 bases between them. Germline CDR1 and CDR2: SEHNR and FQNEAQ (reference sequence). This CDR3 is 16 amino acids long. The CDR3 here is CASSLALPRMNTEAFF. The DNA for the CDR3 is TGTGCCAGCAGCTTAGCGCTTCCCAGGATGAACACTGAAGCTTTCTTT.

This clonotype appeared a few times. The V gene is TRBV6-1, the J gene TRBJ2-1; 9 bases align to TRBD2. CDR3 size: 15 residues. Germline V gene lookup returns CDR1 MNHNS and CDR2 SASEGT. Unmatched junction bases numbered 12, after V lost 6 bases and J lost 9 bases. The CDR3 sequence is CASRSRSGSLPEQFF. The CDR3 DNA reads as TGTGCCAGCAGGTCCCGTAGCGGGAGTTTACCTGAGCAGTTCTTC.

This clonotype was recorded many times. The chain has TRBV20-1 and TRBJ2-5, with 7 bases identical to TRBD2. CDR1 and CDR2 (germline): DFQATT, SNEGSKA (reference sequence). Trimming cost V 6 bases and J 1 base; bases outside gene matches: 8. The CDR3 is made up of 14 amino acids. CDR3 amino acids: CSALGLAVQETQYF. CDR3 bases: TGCAGTGCCCTGGGGCTAGCGGTCCAAGAGACCCAGTACTTC.

Concerning this clonotype itself: A much larger clone lies a single base off, so this may be a read error. The rearrangement uses TRBV28 and TRBJ2-5; D might be TRBD2 (5 bases). The germline V gene has CDR1 MDHEN and CDR2 SYDVKM. Between the trimmed V and J ends, which lost 7 bases and 6 bases, there was a span of 12 bases. The CDR3 consists of 12 residues. The CDR3 protein is CASNSEAKTQYF. The CDR3 DNA is TGTGCCAGCAATTCGGAGGCGAAGACCCAGTACTTC.

This clonotype was observed many times. This chain links TRBV2 with TRBJ2-1; perhaps TRBD2 as D (7 bases). CDR1 is SNHLY, CDR2 FYNNEI, per germline. V was trimmed by 7 bases and J by 8 bases, leaving 15 bases between them. The CDR3 loop spans 13 amino acids. The CDR3 nucleotides are TGTGCCAGCACCCCCGGGGGGCGGGATGAGCAGTTCTTC. This translates into CASTPGGRDEQFF.

The gene calls are TRBV9 and TRBJ1-2, with a tentative D call TRBD1 (6 bases). CDR1 is SGDLS, CDR2 YYNGEE, per germline. With 3 bases removed from V and 3 bases from J, the gap between germline ends came to 12 bases. CDR3 size: 14 residues. This CDR3 is CASSEGGADYGYTF. The DNA for the CDR3 is TGTGCCAGCAGCGAGGGGGGAGCAGACTATGGCTACACCTTC.

This clonotype has only a few counts. The chain combines TRBV29-1 with TRBJ2-5; 9 bases fit TRBD2. V lost 4 bases, J lost 5 bases, and 8 bases stayed unmatched. Germline assignment: CDR1 SQVTM and CDR2 ANQGSEA. This CDR3 has 14 residues. In DNA form, the CDR3 reads TGCAGCGTTGTTGGCGGGAGGGTGATGGAGACCCAGTACTTC. Its protein is CSVVGGRVMETQYF.

This chain joins TRBV5-8 and TRBJ1-2; unclear D gene. The V end was cut by 1 base, the J end by 4 bases, with 17 bases between. The CDR3 loop spans 16 amino acids. Germline CDR1 and CDR2: SGHTS and YDEGEE. Here the CDR3 reads CASSLWRLGLSYGYTF. The CDR3 DNA sequence: TGTGCCAGCAGCTTGTGGAGGCTGGGCCTTTCCTATGGCTACACCTTC.

This clonotype has a count of ten or more. V is TRBV12-3 or TRBV12-4 and J is TRBJ2-1; 11 bases match TRBD2. V gave up 6 bases and J gave up 8 bases; unmatched junction bases: 9. CDR3 size: 15 residues. In nucleotides, the CDR3 is TGTGCCAGCAGGCTTAGCGGGAGGGCCAGGGATGAGCAGTTCTTC. Translating it yields CASRLSGRARDEQFF.

This clonotype showed up just a few times. The CDR3 here is CASSGTGPMNTEAFF. The DNA for the CDR3 is TGCGCCAGCAGCGGGACAGGGCCTATGAACACTGAAGCTTTCTTT. The chain joins TRBV5-1 to TRBJ1-1, with TRBD1 matching over 9 bases. V lost 4 bases and J lost 0; bases outside the gene matches: 4. Germline CDR1 and CDR2: SGHRS and YFSETQ. The CDR3 length is 15 residues.

The rearrangement links TRBV9 to TRBJ2-2, with 8 bases aligning to TRBD1. Germline V gene data show CDR1 as SGDLS and CDR2 as YYNGEE. Trimming removed 4 bases from V and 5 bases from J; junction bases left unmatched: 4. The CDR3 is 14 residues long. In DNA, the CDR3 is TGTGCCAGCAGCCGGAGGACAGGGACCGGGGAGCTGTTTTTT. This encodes CASSRRTGTGELFF.

This clonotype showed up many times. CDR3 region: CASSWGGQGGTEAFF. The CDR3, as DNA: TGTGCCAGCAGCTGGGGGGGACAGGGAGGAACTGAAGCTTTCTTT. The rearrangement links TRBV11-2 to TRBJ1-1, with 9 nucleotides matching TRBD1. Germline CDR1 SGHAT, CDR2 FQNNGV. With 4 bases clipped from V and 5 bases from J, the junction kept 8 bases outside the gene matches. The CDR3 contains 15 residues. The full variable domain, its missing parts supplied by reference TRBV11-2 and TRBJ1-1, is EAGVAQSPRYKIIEKRQSVAFWCNPISGHATLYWYQQILGQGPKLLIQFQNNGVVDDSQLPKDRFSAERLKGVDSTLKIQPAKLEDSAVYLCASSWGGQGGTEAFFGQGTRLTVV.

The V gene is TRBV6-1, the J gene TRBJ2-5; TRBD2 agrees at 7 bases. The CDR3 runs 14 residues. Germline V gives CDR1 MNHNS, CDR2 SASEGT. V was clipped by 10 bases and J by 4 bases; unmatched bases: 12. In nucleotides, the CDR3 is TGTGCCACCCGGGGAACGGGAGGAGGAGAGACCCAGTACTTC. Its protein is CATRGTGGGETQYF.

V usage is TRBV6-5 and J usage is TRBJ2-1, with TRBD1 matching over 7 bases. The V gene end was trimmed by 4 bases and the J gene end by 5 bases; junction bases not matched to a gene: 5. This CDR3 is built from 14 residues. Germline V gives CDR1 MNHEY, CDR2 SVGAGI. For the CDR3, the DNA is TGTGCCAGCAGTTTCCCGGGACAGAACAATGAGCAGTTCTTC. It is translated as CASSFPGQNNEQFF.

Concerning this clonotype itself: A junction boundary mismatches the germline segment, possibly from a read error. This chain connects TRBV2 to TRBJ2-5, with D possibly being TRBD1 or TRBD2 (7 bases each). The length of the CDR3 is 14 residues. CDR1 and CDR2 from the germline V gene are SNHLY and FYNNEI. CDR3 sequence: CASGEGQLAEIQYF. In nucleotides, the CDR3 is TGTGCCAGCGGGGAGGGACAGCTGGCAGAGATCCAGTACTTC.

This clonotype came up many times. This chain uses TRBV12-5 with TRBJ2-7; D not certain. Germline loops: CDR1 LGHNT, CDR2 FRNRAP. The CDR3 sequence is 12 residues long. Trimming shortened V by 4 bases and J by 7 bases, and 11 bases separated the two germline ends. The CDR3 DNA sequence: TGTGCTAGTGGTTCGGACGGCGGAGAGCAGTACTTC. This codes for CASGSDGGEQYF.

This clonotype was found many times. An end of the junction does not agree with germline; a read error may underlie this. The chain is built from TRBV5-6 and TRBJ2-1; no reliable D call. The CDR3 is 14 residues long. Per the germline V gene, CDR1 is SGHDT and CDR2 is YYEEEE. The CDR3 region has the DNA TGTGCCAGCAGGTTGGGGATATCCTACAATGAGCAGTTCTTC. As protein: CASRLGISYNEQFF.

This clonotype was counted at least ten times. This chain connects TRBV11-2 to TRBJ2-7; D is unclear. V gave up 5 bases and J gave up 4 bases, with 15 bases separating them. Germline V CDR1 and CDR2: SGHAT, FQNNGV. This CDR3 comprises 14 residues. The CDR3, as DNA: TGTGCCAGCAGCCCCGCGGATCGCCGGTACGAGCAGTACTTC. Translation: CASSPADRRYEQYF.

A few counts support this clonotype. The chain is built from TRBV9 and TRBJ2-3, with no clear D. The V end was cut by 0 bases, the J end by 5 bases, with 7 bases between. From germline, CDR1 is SGDLS and CDR2 YYNGEE. This CDR3 comprises 13 residues. The CDR3 spells CASSVGVGDTQYF. CDR3 bases: TGTGCCAGCAGCGTAGGGGTGGGAGATACGCAGTATTTT.

This clonotype was observed a few times. This CDR3 reads CASSQDQGGNTIYF. The CDR3 bases are TGCGCCAGCAGCCAAGATCAAGGAGGAAACACCATATATTTT. The chain has TRBV4-1 and TRBJ1-3; D unresolved. The V gene's germline CDR1 is MGHRA and CDR2 YSYEKL. V lost 0 bases and J lost 4, with 7 bases in between. The CDR3 extends over 14 amino acids.

As to this clonotype: A clone one base away is much larger, so this may be a read error. The chain couples TRBV4-1 to TRBJ2-3; 9 bases are a match to TRBD2. This CDR3 is 16 amino acids long. The V segment lost 0 bases and the J segment 2 bases; nucleotides outside the gene matches: 3. From germline, CDR1 is MGHRA and CDR2 YSYEKL. The CDR3 sequence: CASSQDLAGITDTQYF. Here the CDR3 DNA reads TGCGCCAGCAGCCAAGATCTAGCGGGGATCACAGATACGCAGTATTTT.

This clonotype showed up many times. V is TRBV3-1 and J is TRBJ2-3; possibly TRBD2 for D (6 bases). CDR1 and CDR2 (germline): LGHDT, YNNKEL (reference sequence). The CDR3 sequence is 13 residues long. The V end was cut by 4 bases, the J end by 6 bases, with 11 bases between. The CDR3 loop reads CASSRTREDTQYF. CDR3 DNA sequence: TGTGCCAGCAGCCGCACCCGGGAGGATACGCAGTATTTT.